The subject of this entry is one T cell receptor (beta chain). The same CDR3 can be traced to other DNA sequences in this sample. TCRdb's copy holds only in-frame clones and misses some; the assay was immunoSEQ multiplex PCR. Here the sample spans 200,000 to 250,000 clones, approximately 90% being singletons. CDR1 is SGHTA, CDR2 FQGTGA, per germline. Losses at the gene ends were 3 bases for V and 2 bases for J; bases not matched to a gene: 0. The length of the CDR3 is 13 residues. The data stem from a study of blood T cell repertoires in COVID-19. In the study overall: The United States, Italy and Spain supplied acute and convalescent COVID-19 samples.

All recovered Cohort 3 donors got two negative PCRs, got clearance, or saw symptom resolution. Sequencing was performed on PBMCs or T cells enriched from blood (not recorded which). This TCR was sampled from a woman in her thirties who had recovered from COVID-19. J is TRBJ2-5 and V is TRBV7-3, with 7 bases matching TRBD2. CDR3 residues: CASSLGLQETQYF. The CDR3 DNA follows: TGTGCCAGCAGCTTGGGACTACAAGAGACCCAGTACTTC.